This T cell receptor beta chain was sequenced for a study of cytomegalovirus exposure and HLA in healthy donors. While the first cohort had around 700 subjects, the donors belonged to the separate validation cohort of over a hundred subjects. Clones were read by immunoSEQ multiplex PCR, and TCRdb kept only the in-frame ones, dropping some. Found here are approximately 90,000 clones, roughly 92% of them singletons; the top ten hold around 1.1%. Losses at the gene ends were 3 bases for V and 8 bases for J; bases not matched to a gene: 22. The CDR3 covers 19 residues. Germline values: CDR1 SGHRS, CDR2 YFSETQ.

This chain connects TRBV5-1 to TRBJ2-2, with 7 bases fitting TRBD2. This sequence originates from a woman aged 30 to 39 in good health and CMV-seropositive. What was sequenced was PBMCs. CDR3 DNA: TGCGCCAGCAGCTCCGGTGGTGTCGGGAGGACCAACCCAGCAGGGGAGCTGTTTTTT. It yields the protein CASSSGGVGRTNPAGELFF.